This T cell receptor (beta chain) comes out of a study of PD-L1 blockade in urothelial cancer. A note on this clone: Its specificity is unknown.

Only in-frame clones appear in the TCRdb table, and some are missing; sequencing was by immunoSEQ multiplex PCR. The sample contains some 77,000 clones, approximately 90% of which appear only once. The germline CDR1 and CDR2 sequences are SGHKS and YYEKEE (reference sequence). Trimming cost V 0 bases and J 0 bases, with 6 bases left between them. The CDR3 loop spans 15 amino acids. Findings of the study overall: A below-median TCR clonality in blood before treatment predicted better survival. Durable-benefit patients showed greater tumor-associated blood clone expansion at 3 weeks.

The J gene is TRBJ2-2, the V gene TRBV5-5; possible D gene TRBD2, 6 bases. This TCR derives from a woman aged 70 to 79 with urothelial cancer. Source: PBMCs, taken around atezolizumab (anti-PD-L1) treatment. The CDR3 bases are TGTGCCAGCAGCTTGGGCGGGGCGAACACCGGGGAGCTGTTTTTT. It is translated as CASSLGGANTGELFF.